The clone carrying this TCR beta chain has a handful of counts. Its matching antigen is unknown. These data belong to a study of blood T cells in healthy people across ages. It was with a sample-barcoded 5' primer and a J-beta primer mix that a second PCR of about 6 to 11 cycles was run. Template switching added a 12-random-nucleotide identifier to every cDNA molecule. TCRdb ran MiXCR on the 5' RACE reads and lists one entry per CDR3 protein. The sample lists some 900,000 distinct CDR3 sequences; about 48% were seen once. Per germline, CDR1 SGHRS and CDR2 YFSETQ. This CDR3 is built from 15 residues. The V and J ends lost 2 bases and 0 bases respectively, with 10 bases between them. Points from the study as a whole: Age advanced and TCR beta diversity per million T cells fell, roughly linearly. More naive CD4+ cells and higher diversity marked long-lived donors relative to aged donors.

The study recruited healthy Caucasian donors from Russia who were aged roughly 6 to 90. This receptor was obtained from a man aged 25 to 40 in good health. The genes are TRBV5-1 and TRBJ2-3; D remains ambiguous. Sequencing used blood. The CDR3 loop reads CASSLRITSTDTQYF. DNA for the CDR3: TGCGCCAGCAGCTTAAGGATTACTAGCACAGATACGCAGTATTTT. The variable domain in full, with the rest retrieved from reference TRBV5-1 and TRBJ2-3, is KAGVTQTPRYLIKTRGQQVTLSCSPISGHRSVSWYQQTPGQGLQFLFEYFSETQRNKGNFPGRFSGRQFSNSRSEMNVSTLELGDSALYLCASSLRITSTDTQYFGPGTRLTVL.